This TCR beta chain appears in the sequencing data of a study of OX40 agonist ivuxolimab in advanced cancers. Broader study findings: CD8+ T cells were the subset that, on average, had more expanded clones than CD4+. Partial responders receiving 0.1-3.0 mg/kg showed among the lowest clonal expansion.

Profiled with immunoSEQ multiplex PCR; TCRdb holds only in-frame clones, not every one. The sample lists approximately 70,000 clones, about 93% occurring once. The CDR3 covers 16 residues. Trimming removed 5 bases at V and 5 bases at J, with 19 bases between. The germline gives CDR1 SGHTA, CDR2 FQGTGA. Remarks on this clone: Its antigen remains unidentified.

The source is an adult with an advanced solid tumor such as melanoma, head and neck, liver or kidney cancer. The material sequenced was CD4+ or CD8+ T cells sorted from blood, taken in a trial of the OX40 agonist ivuxolimab. V usage is TRBV7-3 and J usage is TRBJ2-1, with D perhaps given as TRBD1 or TRBD2 (5 bases each). The CDR3 protein is CASSPSLGPSHNEQFF. As DNA, the CDR3 is TGTGCCAGCAGCCCATCGCTGGGACCGTCCCACAATGAGCAGTTCTTC.